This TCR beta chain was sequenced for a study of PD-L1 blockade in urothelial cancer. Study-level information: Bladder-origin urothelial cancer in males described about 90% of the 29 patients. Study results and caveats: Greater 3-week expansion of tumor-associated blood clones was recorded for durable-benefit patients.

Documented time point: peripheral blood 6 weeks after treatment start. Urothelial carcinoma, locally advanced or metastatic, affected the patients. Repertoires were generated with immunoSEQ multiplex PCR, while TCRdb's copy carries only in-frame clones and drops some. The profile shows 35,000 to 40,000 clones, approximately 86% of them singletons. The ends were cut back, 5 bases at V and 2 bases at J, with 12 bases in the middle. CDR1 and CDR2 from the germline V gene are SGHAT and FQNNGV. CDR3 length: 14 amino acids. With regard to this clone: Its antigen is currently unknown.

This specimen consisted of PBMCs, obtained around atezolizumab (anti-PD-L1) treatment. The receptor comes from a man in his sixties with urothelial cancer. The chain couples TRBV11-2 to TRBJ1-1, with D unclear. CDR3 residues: CASSGRLTNTEAFF. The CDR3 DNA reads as TGTGCCAGCAGCGGAAGACTCACCAACACTGAAGCTTTCTTT.